Described below is a single T cell receptor (beta chain) sequence and its context. As yet, its antigen is unknown. Germline V CDR1 and CDR2: SQVTM, ANQGSEA. This CDR3 region has 12 residues. The V end was cut by 2 bases, the J end by 3 bases, with 8 bases between. This specimen belongs to a study of T cell responses to AZD1222 COVID-19 vaccine. The repertoire was sequenced with immunoSEQ multiplex PCR; TCRdb's copy has only in-frame clones and lacks some. This sample carries some 80,000 clones, approximately 89% of them seen once, and the ten largest clones take approximately 9.1%. Study-level results: There were mostly white British donors and more females than males, and clonal diversity was possibly underestimated. Seropositivity was recorded at baseline in only 6 or 7 AZD1222 recipients.

This receptor was identified in an adult who received the MenACWY meningococcal vaccine as a control. The V and J genes are TRBV29-1 and TRBJ2-7; tentative D call: TRBD1 (6 bases). The sample here was peripheral blood, taken 28 days after the second dose of the MenACWY control vaccine. In DNA form, the CDR3 reads TGCAGCGTTGAAAACAGGGACTACGAGCAGTACTTC. It translates to CSVENRDYEQYF.